The 8 T cell receptor beta chains below all came from one sample that was sequenced in a study of cytomegalovirus exposure and HLA in healthy donors. 60 Vbeta and 13 Jbeta primers were used in PCR. TCRdb keeps only in-frame clones here, not all; method: immunoSEQ multiplex PCR. Of some 130,000 clones listed, 80% are singletons. Sequenced material: PBMCs. Receptor source: a male donor in good health and CMV-seronegative.

The chain combines TRBV30 with TRBJ2-7; 7 bases line up with TRBD1. This CDR3 has 14 amino acids. The V gene end was trimmed by 0 bases and the J gene end by 7 bases; junction bases not matched to a gene: 9. Germline values: CDR1 GTSNPN, CDR2 SVGIG (reference sequence). CDR3 nucleotide sequence: TGTGCCTGGAGTGTACGACAGGGAGAGAGGGAGCAGTACTTC. Translation gives CAWSVRQGEREQYF.

This clone occurred a few times. The junction does not match germline at one end; this may be a read error. The J gene is TRBJ2-7, the V gene TRBV6-5, with 11 bases identical to TRBD2. The V gene's germline CDR1 is MNHEY and CDR2 SVGAGI. The CDR3 loop spans 16 amino acids. CDR3 nucleotide sequence: TGTGCCAGCAGTTCGGGACTAGCGGCCGTCTCCTCCGAGCAGTACTTC. This translates into CASSSGLAAVSSEQYF.

The gene calls are TRBV19 and TRBJ2-5; D not resolved. CDR1 and CDR2 from the germline V gene are LNHDA and SQIVND (reference sequence). This CDR3 comprises 12 residues. The V end lost 9 bases, the J end lost 5 bases, and 13 bases lay between the germline ends. CDR3 protein: CARTHRPETQYF. As DNA, the CDR3 is TGTGCCAGGACACATCGGCCGGAGACCCAGTACTTC.

The chain couples TRBV28 to TRBJ2-3; D unresolved. CDR3 size: 14 residues. V gave up 2 bases and J gave up 0 bases, with 6 bases separating them. The V gene's germline CDR1 is MDHEN and CDR2 SYDVKM. The CDR3 bases are TGTGCCAGCAGTTTAACCACAAGCACAGATACGCAGTATTTT. The encoded protein is CASSLTTSTDTQYF.

This clone was detected a few times. The V gene is TRBV27, the J gene TRBJ1-1; a weak D match, TRBD1 (5 bases). Germline lookup yields CDR1 MNHEY and CDR2 SMNVEV (reference sequence). Trimming shortened V by 1 base and J by 8 bases, and 11 bases separated the two germline ends. The CDR3 is made up of 13 amino acids. CDR3 sequence: CASSLYSDMEAFF. In DNA form, the CDR3 reads TGTGCCAGCAGTTTATACTCGGACATGGAAGCTTTCTTT.

J is TRBJ1-6 and V is TRBV4-2; D call uncertain. Germline assignment: CDR1 LGHNA and CDR2 YNFKEQ. The CDR3 spans 16 residues. Trimming shortened V by 7 bases and J by 6 bases, and 19 bases separated the two germline ends. DNA of the CDR3: TGTGCCAGCACCTCAAATAGAGGGCCGAGTAATTCACCCCTCCACTTT. Its translation is CASTSNRGPSNSPLHF.

The rearrangement joins TRBV19 to TRBJ1-1, with D hard to call. Trimming left V 6 bases short and J 3 bases short, with 11 bases between. Germline V gene sequence: CDR1 LNHDA, CDR2 SQIVND (reference sequence). The CDR3 is 13 amino acids. CDR3: CASSLRVYTEAFF. CDR3 coding DNA: TGTGCCAGTAGCCTCCGGGTCTACACTGAAGCTTTCTTT. Drawing the rest from reference TRBV19 and TRBJ1-1, the complete variable domain is DGGITQSPKYLFRKEGQNVTLSCEQNLNHDAMYWYRQDPGQGLRLIYYSQIVNDFQKGDIAEGYSVSREKKESFPLTVTSAQKNPTAFYLCASSLRVYTEAFFGQGTRLTVV.

This clone was seen more than once but under ten times. Other nucleotide sequences in the sample specify the same CDR3. This chain's CDR3 is CAWSRTGNTEAFF. CDR3 DNA: TGTGCCTGGAGTCGGACAGGGAACACTGAAGCTTTCTTT. This chain connects TRBV30 to TRBJ1-1; 7 bases agree with TRBD1. Unmatched junction bases numbered 1, after V lost 2 bases and J lost 1 base. CDR3 length: 13 residues. The germline V gene encodes CDR1 GTSNPN and CDR2 SVGIG (reference sequence).